This T cell receptor beta chain emerged from a study of blood T cells in healthy people across ages (dated by TCRdb to the mid-2010s). Study-level background: Template switching captured roughly one uniquely barcoded TCR beta cDNA molecule per two T cells in model experiments. Four age groups were formed from the donors: young (average around 15 years), middle-aged (around 40), aged (around 68) and long-lived (about 80). Donors of different ages were randomly distributed across sequencing lanes to avoid experimental bias. The study measured age-related changes in TCR beta repertoire diversity using deep sequencing normalized with unique cDNA molecular identifiers. For two donors (one aged 18 to 30 and one aged 80 or older), the study analyzed two additional independent replicas of 1 million unique cDNA reads from the same blood draw. Study-wide conclusions, independent of this receptor: The long-lived group showed more naive CD4+ T cells, fewer expanded clones and increased TCR diversity than the aged group, suggesting age selection. As age increased, observed TCR beta diversity per million T cells dropped in a roughly linear way, and a significant reduction was already evident by age about 36. Total diversity estimates from one million sequenced T cells were considered lower bounds and underestimates. Bulk unsorted PBMC profiling prevented conclusive comparison of naive and antigen-experienced compartments. Because the CMV infection status of the donors was unknown, age-related changes in expanded clonotypes may potentially have been confounded. There was a strong correlation between observed TCR beta diversity and the percentage of naive T cells measured by flow cytometry.

For CDR1 and CDR2, the germline V gene lists SNHLY and FYNNEI. Including cysteine and phenylalanine, the CDR3 has 15 amino acids. The only DNA kept is the CDR3, 45 bases in frame from the first base. From V the trimming removes 4 bases and from J it removes 10 bases, while the gene matches leave 12 bases of the junction unaccounted for. Library creation used 5' RACE. The instrument was an Illumina HiSeq 2500. A second PCR of about 6 to 12 cycles was performed with a sample-barcoded 5' primer and a J-beta primer mix. Each TCR beta cDNA molecule received a unique molecular identifier from a template-switch 5' adaptor carrying 12 random nucleotides. Each sample yielded at least 3 million CDR3-containing paired-end reads. First-strand cDNA synthesis was performed from all RNA using the Mint cDNA synthesis kit, with priming by a TRBC-specific oligonucleotide. All cDNA was treated with uracil-DNA glycosylase and then went through a first 18-cycle PCR with the universal primers M1SS and BC2_uni_R. Turning to the authors' computational methods: Each sample was normalized by randomly selecting 1 million high-quality reads, each carrying a distinct molecular identifier. Instead of being binned into consensus sequences, reads that shared molecular identifiers were thrown out. MiTCR, with a Q25 quality threshold and the strictest error-elimination algorithm, was used for CDR3 identification, clonotype clustering and error correction. Lower-bound total TCR beta diversity was estimated with a nonparametric unseen species model using Euler transformation. Clones were called with MiXCR by TCRdb after fastp trimmed the public reads at Q25, and only in-frame beta chains were retained. Identical CDR3 protein sequences are pooled into one entry, listed with their most common genes and DNA. The authors' filters were not applied to this entry. The sample table lists over 950,000 distinct CDR3 sequences, approximately 50% of them with a count of one. Around 21% of the sample comes from the top ten.

Systemically healthy Caucasian individuals from Russia, over 30 in total and aged about 6 to 90 years, were included as donors. Each donor gave 8 to 10 milliliters of peripheral blood, collected into EDTA-treated Vacutainer tubes. Ficoll-Paque density-gradient centrifugation was used to isolate PBMCs, with at least 7 million obtained per sample. Total RNA was extracted from PBMCs with Trizol reagent, with at least 6 micrograms obtained per sample. For every donor, an aliquot of PBMCs went through flow cytometry to measure the percentages of naive CD45RAhigh/CD27high T cells. This clonotype was seen once. Its antigen is currently not known. Base-call qualities are not available, and no considerably larger clone is one nucleotide away.

The rearranged chain carries TRBV2 and TRBJ2-7; 11 bases in the junction line up with TRBD2. The clonotype comes from a woman aged 55 to 70 in good health. Input material: blood. The nucleotide sequence reads TGTGCCAGCAGTGTTAGCGGGACTAGCGGTCGGGAACAGTACTTC. The resulting protein is CASSVSGTSGREQYF.